Listed here is a single T cell receptor (beta chain). Germline trimming cut 4 bases from V and 6 bases from J; bases unmatched to any gene: 8. The CDR3 contains 15 residues. Per germline, CDR1 SGDLS and CDR2 YYNGEE. This specimen belongs to a study of blood T cell repertoires in COVID-19. Authors' analysis steps: Estimated nucleated cell counts came from reference gene primer amplification. Clones were sequenced by immunoSEQ multiplex PCR, and TCRdb holds only the in-frame ones, with some missing. Clonal size and the V and J genes are those of that table, whereas D and trimming came from the DNA. The sample lists about 150,000 clones, 80% occurring once.

V usage is TRBV9 and J usage is TRBJ2-2; 8 bases are shared with TRBD2. The specimen was peripheral blood. This TCR was recovered from a man aged 60 to 75 with acute or convalescent COVID-19. Here the CDR3 reads CASSLSAGASGELFF. The CDR3 DNA follows: TGTGCCAGCAGCCTTTCAGCGGGAGCTTCCGGGGAGCTGTTTTTT.